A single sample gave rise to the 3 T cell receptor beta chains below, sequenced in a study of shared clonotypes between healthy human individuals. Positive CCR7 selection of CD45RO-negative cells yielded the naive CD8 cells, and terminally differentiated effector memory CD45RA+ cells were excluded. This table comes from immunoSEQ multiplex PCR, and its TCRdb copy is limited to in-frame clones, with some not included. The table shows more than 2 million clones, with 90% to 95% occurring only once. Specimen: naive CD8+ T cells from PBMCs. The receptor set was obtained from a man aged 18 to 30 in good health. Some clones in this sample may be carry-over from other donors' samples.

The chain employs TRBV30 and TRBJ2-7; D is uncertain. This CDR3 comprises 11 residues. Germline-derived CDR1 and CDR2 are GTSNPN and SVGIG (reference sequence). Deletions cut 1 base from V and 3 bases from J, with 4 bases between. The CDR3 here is CAWSGYYEQYF. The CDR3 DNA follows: TGTGCCTGGAGTGGTTACTACGAGCAGTACTTC.

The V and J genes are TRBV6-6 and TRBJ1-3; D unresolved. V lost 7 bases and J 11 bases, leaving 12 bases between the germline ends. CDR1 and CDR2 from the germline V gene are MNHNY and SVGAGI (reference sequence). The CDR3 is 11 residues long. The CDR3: CASIEGRAIYF. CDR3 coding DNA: TGTGCCAGCATCGAGGGTAGGGCCATATATTTT.

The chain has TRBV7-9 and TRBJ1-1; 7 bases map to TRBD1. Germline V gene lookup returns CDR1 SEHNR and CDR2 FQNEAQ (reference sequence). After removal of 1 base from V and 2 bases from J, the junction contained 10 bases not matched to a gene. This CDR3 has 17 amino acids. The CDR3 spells CASSLGLRQGINTEAFF. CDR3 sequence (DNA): TGTGCCAGCAGCTTAGGGCTTCGACAGGGTATTAACACTGAAGCTTTCTTT. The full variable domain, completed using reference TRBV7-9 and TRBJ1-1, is DTGVSQNPRHKITKRGQNVTFRCDPISEHNRLYWYRQTLGQGPEFLTYFQNEAQLEKSRLLSDRFSAERPKGSFSTLEIQRTEQGDSAMYLCASSLGLRQGINTEAFFGQGTRLTVV.